This passage covers 3 T cell receptor beta chains from one sample sequenced in a study of Ad26.COV2.S vaccination and SARS-CoV-2 variants. Described treatment: some 20 received Ad26.COV2.S at low or high dose, single or two shots; about five received placebo; per-sample allocation not given. Each sample was drawn 63 days after the first injection (of vaccine or placebo). Repertoires were generated with immunoSEQ multiplex PCR, while TCRdb's copy carries only in-frame clones and drops some. Counted here are 300,000 to 400,000 clones, 75% to 90% occurring once; the ten biggest clones make up about 10%. The sequenced sample was peripheral blood, obtained in a trial of Ad26.COV2.S vaccine versus placebo. These receptor sequences come from a person between 18 and 60 years old who received the Ad26.COV2.S COVID-19 vaccine or a placebo.

The rearrangement links TRBV12-3 or TRBV12-4 to TRBJ1-3; no clear D gene. CDR3 size: 13 residues. Trimming pared 6 bases from V and 0 bases from J, leaving 6 bases between. The CDR3 loop is CASSGFSGNTIYF. The CDR3 DNA reads as TGTGCCAGCAGCGGCTTCTCTGGAAACACCATATATTTT.

To note about this clone: At the DNA level, this CDR3 is encoded by other sequences in the same sample as well. The chain carries TRBV6-2 or TRBV6-3 and TRBJ2-7; D not certain. V was pared by 2 bases and J by 3 bases, with 2 bases between. CDR3 length equals 11 residues. From germline, CDR1 is MNHEY and CDR2 SVGEGT. DNA for the CDR3: TGTGCCAGCAGTTACCGCTACGAGCAGTACTTC. This encodes CASSYRYEQYF.

A single count supports this clone. The V call is TRBV5-1, the J call TRBJ2-3; no reliable D call. The germline CDR1 and CDR2 sequences are SGHRS and YFSETQ. This CDR3 region has 12 residues. V was cut by 0 bases and J by 6 bases, with 5 bases left in between. DNA for the CDR3: TGCGCCAGCAGCTTGGGAAGGGATACGCAGTATTTT. Translation: CASSLGRDTQYF.